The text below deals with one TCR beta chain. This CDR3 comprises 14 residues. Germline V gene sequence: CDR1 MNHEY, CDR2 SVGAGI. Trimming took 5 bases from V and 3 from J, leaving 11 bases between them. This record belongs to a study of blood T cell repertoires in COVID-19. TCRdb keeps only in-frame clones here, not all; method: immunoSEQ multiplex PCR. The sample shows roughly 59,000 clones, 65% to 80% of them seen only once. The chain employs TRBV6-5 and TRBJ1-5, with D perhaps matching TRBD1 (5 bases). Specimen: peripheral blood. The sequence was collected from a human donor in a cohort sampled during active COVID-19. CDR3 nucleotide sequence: TGTGCCAGCAGTCTGACAGTGTCCAATCAGCCCCAGCATTTT. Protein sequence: CASSLTVSNQPQHF.